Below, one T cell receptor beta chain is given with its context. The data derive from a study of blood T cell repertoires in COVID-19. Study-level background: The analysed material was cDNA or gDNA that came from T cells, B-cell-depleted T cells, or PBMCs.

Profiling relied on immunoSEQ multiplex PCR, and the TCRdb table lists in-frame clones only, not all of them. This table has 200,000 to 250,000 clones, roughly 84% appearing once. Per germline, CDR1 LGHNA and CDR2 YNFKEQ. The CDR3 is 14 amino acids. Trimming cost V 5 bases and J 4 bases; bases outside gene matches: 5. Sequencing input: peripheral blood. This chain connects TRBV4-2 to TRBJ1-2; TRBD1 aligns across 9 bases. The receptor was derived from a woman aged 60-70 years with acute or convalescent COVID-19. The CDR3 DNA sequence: TGTGCCAGCAGCGGTAGACAGGGGGGCTATGGCTACACCTTC. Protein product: CASSGRQGGYGYTF.